This paragraph reports one TCR beta chain. Its target antigen remains unknown. This could be a read error, since a much larger clone is one nucleotide away. Additional DNA sequences in this sample encode the identical CDR3. Unmatched junction bases come to 0, with V trimmed by 2 bases and J by 0 bases. From the cysteine up to the phenylalanine, the CDR3 has a length of 14 residues. Only CDR3 DNA remains: 42 bases, in frame from the first base. The germline V gene provides CDR1 MGHRA and CDR2 YSYEKL. The sample comes from a study of OX40 agonist ivuxolimab in advanced cancers. For context, the study as a whole: Ivuxolimab was a fully human IgG2 agonistic monoclonal antibody targeting the costimulatory receptor OX40 (CD134). Intravenous ivuxolimab was administered to patients every 2 weeks at six dose levels: 0.01, 0.1, 0.3, 1.5, 3 and 10 mg/kg. Of the approximately 50 dose-escalation patients, hepatocellular carcinoma was present in approximately 20, melanoma in approximately 15, renal cell carcinoma in 9 and head and neck cancer in 9. A male proportion of roughly 80% and a mean age of approximately 61 years, ranging from about 20 to 85, were recorded for the dose-escalation cohort. Prior anti-PD-1, anti-PD-L1 or anti-CTLA-4 therapy was permitted, and checkpoint inhibitors had been received by about two fifths of dose-escalation patients. Partial responses occurred in three dose-escalation patients: two with cutaneous melanoma and one with hepatocellular carcinoma. The point of sequencing TCRbeta in the periphery was to test whether ivuxolimab changed TCR sequence diversity and drove clonal T-cell expansion. The paper describes the monotherapy dose-escalation part (N of about 55 patients) of the phase I trial of ivuxolimab.

Patients with a history of autoimmune disease or receiving systemic immunosuppression were excluded from the trial. Peripheral blood for TCR sequencing was drawn from every dose cohort at baseline, at cycle 4 day 1 and at cycle 7 day 1. The samples were taken from a phase I, first-in-human, multicenter, open-label dose-escalation trial of ivuxolimab. The trial enrolled adults with locally advanced or metastatic head and neck squamous cell, hepatocellular, melanoma or renal cell carcinoma. CD4+ and CD8+ T cells were sorted separately from peripheral blood before TCR sequencing. Study-wide conclusions, independent of this receptor: In the 0.1-3.0 mg/kg groups, partial responders had among the lowest normalized peripheral clonal expansion, particularly in CD8+ T cells. The antigen specificity of the peripheral T cells that underwent clonal expansion was not determined. At doses from 0.1 to 3.0 mg/kg, clonal expansion was seen in both CD4+ and CD8+ blood T cells between baseline and week 6. Low levels of normalized T-cell clonal expansion were also seen in some patients who did not respond. On average, CD8+ T cells showed more expanded clones than CD4+ T cells after ivuxolimab.

To sequence the TCRbeta CDR3 region, genomic DNA was isolated from the sorted cells. TCRbeta CDR3 regions were sequenced using the immunoSEQ Assay. TCRdb limited this immuneACCESS table to in-frame rearrangements with V and J called. A share of clones is missing; checked studies link under half to unresolved V genes, and the rest is unexplained. This sample holds roughly 26,000 clones; 65% to 80% were observed only once. Of the sample, about 14% is held by the ten largest clones. Material: CD4+ or CD8+ T cells sorted from blood, obtained in a trial of the OX40 agonist ivuxolimab. This chain is built from TRBV4-1 and TRBJ1-1; the junction holds 7 bases that match TRBD1. This TCR was recovered from an adult with an advanced solid tumor such as melanoma, head and neck, liver or kidney cancer. For the CDR3, the sequence is CASSQTGVNTEAFF. The DNA reads as follows: TGCGCCAGCAGCCAAACAGGGGTGAACACTGAAGCTTTCTTT.